The text below deals with one TCR beta chain. Its specificity is not known. This entry is derived from a study of cytomegalovirus exposure and HLA in healthy donors. As for the study in general: About 85 million unique TCR sequences came from HLA-typed donors in an early release.

Amplification used 60 Vbeta primers and 13 Jbeta primers. TCRdb's copy holds only in-frame clones and misses some; the assay was immunoSEQ multiplex PCR. This table has some 120,000 clones, about 80% appearing once. The CDR3 has 17 residues. Germline loops: CDR1 LNHDA, CDR2 SQIVND (reference sequence). J lost 0 bases, V lost 5 bases, and 9 bases had no gene match. Study conclusions and caveats: The authors enumerated around 150 TCR beta chains as linked to cytomegalovirus.

The sequence was obtained from a woman aged 18-35 years in good health and CMV-seropositive. The chain recombines TRBV19 with TRBJ1-4; 7 bases match TRBD1. Sequencing input: PBMCs. CDR3 sequence: CASSPNPGTATNEKLFF. CDR3 coding DNA: TGTGCCAGTAGTCCGAACCCCGGGACAGCAACTAATGAAAAACTGTTTTTT.